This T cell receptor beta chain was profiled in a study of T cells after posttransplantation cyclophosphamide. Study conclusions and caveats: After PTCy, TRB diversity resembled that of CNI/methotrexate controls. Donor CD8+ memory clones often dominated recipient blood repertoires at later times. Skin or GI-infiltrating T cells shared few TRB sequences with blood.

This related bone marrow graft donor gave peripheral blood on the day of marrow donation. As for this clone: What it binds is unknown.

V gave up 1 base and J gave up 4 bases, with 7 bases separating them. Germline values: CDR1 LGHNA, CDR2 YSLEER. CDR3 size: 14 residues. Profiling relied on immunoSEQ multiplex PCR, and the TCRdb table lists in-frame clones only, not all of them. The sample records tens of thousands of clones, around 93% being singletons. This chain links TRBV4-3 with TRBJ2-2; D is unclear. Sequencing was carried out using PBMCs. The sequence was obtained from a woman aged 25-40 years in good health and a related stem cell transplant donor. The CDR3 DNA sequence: TGCGCCAGCAGCCAAGGAGGTGGCACCGGGGAGCTGTTTTTT. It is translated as CASSQGGGTGELFF.